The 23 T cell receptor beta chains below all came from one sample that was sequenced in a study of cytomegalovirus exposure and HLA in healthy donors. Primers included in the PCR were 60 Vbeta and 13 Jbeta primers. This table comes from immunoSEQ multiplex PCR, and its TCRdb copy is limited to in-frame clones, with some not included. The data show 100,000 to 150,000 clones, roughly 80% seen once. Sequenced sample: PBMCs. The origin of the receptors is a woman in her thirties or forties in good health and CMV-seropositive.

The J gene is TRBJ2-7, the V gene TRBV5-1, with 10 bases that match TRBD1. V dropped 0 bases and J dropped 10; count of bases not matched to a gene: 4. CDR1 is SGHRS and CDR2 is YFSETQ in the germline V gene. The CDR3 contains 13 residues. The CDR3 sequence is CASSLDDRGRQYF. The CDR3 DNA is TGCGCCAGCAGCTTGGACGACAGGGGGCGACAGTACTTC.

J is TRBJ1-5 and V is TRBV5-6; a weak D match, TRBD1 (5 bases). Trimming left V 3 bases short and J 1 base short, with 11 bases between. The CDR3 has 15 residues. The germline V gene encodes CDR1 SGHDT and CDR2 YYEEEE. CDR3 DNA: TGTGCCAGCAGCTCGGTAAGGGGCAGCAATCAGCCCCAGCATTTT. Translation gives CASSSVRGSNQPQHF.

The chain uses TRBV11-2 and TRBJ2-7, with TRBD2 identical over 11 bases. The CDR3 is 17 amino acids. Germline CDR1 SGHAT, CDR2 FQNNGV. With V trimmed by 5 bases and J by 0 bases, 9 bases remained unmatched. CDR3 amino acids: CASSQFRLAGISYEQYF. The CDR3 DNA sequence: TGTGCCAGCAGCCAGTTCCGACTAGCGGGGATCTCCTACGAGCAGTACTTC.

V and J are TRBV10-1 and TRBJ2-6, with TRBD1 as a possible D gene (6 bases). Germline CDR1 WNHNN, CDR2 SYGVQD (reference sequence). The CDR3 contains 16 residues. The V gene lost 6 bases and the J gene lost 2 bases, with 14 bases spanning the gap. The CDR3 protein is CASSSQGNPGANVLTF. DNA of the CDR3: TGCGCCAGCAGCAGTCAGGGGAATCCTGGGGCCAACGTCCTGACTTTC.

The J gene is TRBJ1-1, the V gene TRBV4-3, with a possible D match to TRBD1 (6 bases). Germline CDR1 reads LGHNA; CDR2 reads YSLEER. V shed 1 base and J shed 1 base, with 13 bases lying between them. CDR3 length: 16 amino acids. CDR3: CASSQGPWDKNTEAFF. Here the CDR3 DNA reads TGCGCCAGCAGCCAAGGACCCTGGGACAAGAACACTGAAGCTTTCTTT.

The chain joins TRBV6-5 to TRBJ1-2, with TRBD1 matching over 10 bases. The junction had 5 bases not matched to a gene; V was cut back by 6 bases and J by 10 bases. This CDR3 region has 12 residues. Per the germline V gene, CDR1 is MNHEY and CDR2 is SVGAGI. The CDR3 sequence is CASRKTGGVYTF. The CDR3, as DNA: TGTGCCAGCAGAAAGACAGGGGGCGTCTACACCTTC.

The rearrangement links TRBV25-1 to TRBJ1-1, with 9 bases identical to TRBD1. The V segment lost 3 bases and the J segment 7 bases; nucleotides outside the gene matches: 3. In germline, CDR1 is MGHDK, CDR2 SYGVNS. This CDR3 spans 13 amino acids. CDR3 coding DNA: TGTGCCAGCAGTGACATGGGACAGGGTGAAGCTTTCTTT. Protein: CASSDMGQGEAFF.

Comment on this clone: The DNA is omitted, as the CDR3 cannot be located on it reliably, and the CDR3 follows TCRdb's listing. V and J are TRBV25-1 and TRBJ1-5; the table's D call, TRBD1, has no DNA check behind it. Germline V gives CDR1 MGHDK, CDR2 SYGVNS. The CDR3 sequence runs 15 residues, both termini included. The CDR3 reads CASSTSDRESQPQHF.

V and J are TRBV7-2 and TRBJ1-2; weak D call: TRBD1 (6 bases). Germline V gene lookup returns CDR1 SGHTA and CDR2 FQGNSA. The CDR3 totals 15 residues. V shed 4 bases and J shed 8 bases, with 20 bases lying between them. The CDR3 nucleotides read TGTGCCAGCAGCTCGGGGGTAGGGGGGGCTCGGGGCTACACCTTC. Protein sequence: CASSSGVGGARGYTF. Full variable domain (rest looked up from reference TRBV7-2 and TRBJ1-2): GAGVSQSPSNKVTEKGKDVELRCDPISGHTALYWYRQSLGQGLEFLIYFQGNSAPDKSGLPSDRFSAERTGGSVSTLTIQRTQQEDSAVYLCASSSGVGGARGYTFGSGTRLTVV.

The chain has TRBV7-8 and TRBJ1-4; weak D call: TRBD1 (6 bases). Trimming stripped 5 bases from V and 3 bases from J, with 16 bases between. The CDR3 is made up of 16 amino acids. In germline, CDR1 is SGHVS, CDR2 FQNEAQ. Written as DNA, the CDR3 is TGTGCCAGCAGCCCAAACGTGGGGGCGGCTAATGAAAAACTGTTTTTT. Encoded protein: CASSPNVGAANEKLFF. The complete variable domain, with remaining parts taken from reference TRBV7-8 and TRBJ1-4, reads GAGVSQSPRYKVAKRGQDVALRCDPISGHVSLFWYQQALGQGPEFLTYFQNEAQLDKSGLPSDRFFAERPEGSVSTLKIQRTQQEDSAVYLCASSPNVGAANEKLFFGSGTQLSVL.

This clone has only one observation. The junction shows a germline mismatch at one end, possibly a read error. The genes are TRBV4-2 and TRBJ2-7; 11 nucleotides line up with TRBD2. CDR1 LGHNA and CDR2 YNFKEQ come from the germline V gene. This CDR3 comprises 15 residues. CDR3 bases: TGTGCCAGCAGCCAAGATACTAGCGGGAGTTACGGGCAGTACTTC. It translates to CASSQDTSGSYGQYF.

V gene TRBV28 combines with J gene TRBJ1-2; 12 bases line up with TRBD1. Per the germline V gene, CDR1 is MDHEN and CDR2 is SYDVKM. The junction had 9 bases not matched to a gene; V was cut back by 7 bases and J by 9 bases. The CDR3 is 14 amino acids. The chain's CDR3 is CASTPPGQGASYTF. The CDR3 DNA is TGTGCCAGCACCCCTCCGGGACAGGGGGCCAGCTACACCTTC.

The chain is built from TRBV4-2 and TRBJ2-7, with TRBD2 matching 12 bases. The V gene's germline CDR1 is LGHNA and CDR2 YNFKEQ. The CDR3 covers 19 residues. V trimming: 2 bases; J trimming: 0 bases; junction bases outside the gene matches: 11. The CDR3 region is CASSQSTSGSHRSSYEQYF. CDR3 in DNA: TGTGCCAGCAGCCAATCGACTAGCGGGAGTCACCGAAGCTCCTACGAGCAGTACTTC.

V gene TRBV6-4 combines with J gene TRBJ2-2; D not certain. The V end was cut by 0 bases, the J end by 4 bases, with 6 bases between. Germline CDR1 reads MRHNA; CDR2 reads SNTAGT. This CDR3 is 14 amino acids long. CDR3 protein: CASSDSESTGELFF. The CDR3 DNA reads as TGTGCCAGCAGTGACTCGGAGAGCACCGGGGAGCTGTTTTTT.

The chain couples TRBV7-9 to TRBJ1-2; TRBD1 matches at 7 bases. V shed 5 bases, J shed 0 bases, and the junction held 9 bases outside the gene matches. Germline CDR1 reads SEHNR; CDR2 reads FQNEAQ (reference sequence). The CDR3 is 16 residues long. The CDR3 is CASSHGGQLANYGYTF. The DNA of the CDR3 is TGTGCCAGCAGCCACGGGGGACAGCTGGCTAACTATGGCTACACCTTC.

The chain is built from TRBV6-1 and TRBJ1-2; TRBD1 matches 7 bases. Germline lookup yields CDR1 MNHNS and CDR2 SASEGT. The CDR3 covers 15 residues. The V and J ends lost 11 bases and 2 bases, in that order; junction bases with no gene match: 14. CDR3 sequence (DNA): TGTGCCGGGCAACAGGGGAAGGGGTTAAACTATGGCTACACCTTC. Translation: CAGQQGKGLNYGYTF.

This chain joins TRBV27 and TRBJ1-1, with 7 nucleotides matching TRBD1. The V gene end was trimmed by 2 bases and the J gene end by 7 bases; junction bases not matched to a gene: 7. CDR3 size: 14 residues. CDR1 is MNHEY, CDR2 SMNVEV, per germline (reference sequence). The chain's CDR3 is CASSLLRQGGEAFF. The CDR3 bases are TGTGCCAGCAGTTTACTTCGACAGGGAGGTGAAGCTTTCTTT.

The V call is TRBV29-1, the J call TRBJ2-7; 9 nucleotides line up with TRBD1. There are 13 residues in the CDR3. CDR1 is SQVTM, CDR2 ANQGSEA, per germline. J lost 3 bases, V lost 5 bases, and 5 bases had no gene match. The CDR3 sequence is CSVRGQGIYEQYF. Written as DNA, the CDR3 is TGCAGCGTTCGGGGACAGGGAATCTACGAGCAGTACTTC.

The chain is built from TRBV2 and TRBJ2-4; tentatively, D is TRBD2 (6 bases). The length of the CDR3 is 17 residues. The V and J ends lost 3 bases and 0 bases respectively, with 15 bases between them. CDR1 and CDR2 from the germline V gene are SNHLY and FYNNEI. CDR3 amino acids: CASSEVAWGVAKNIQYF. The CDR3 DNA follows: TGTGCCAGCAGTGAGGTGGCTTGGGGGGTAGCCAAAAACATTCAGTACTTC.

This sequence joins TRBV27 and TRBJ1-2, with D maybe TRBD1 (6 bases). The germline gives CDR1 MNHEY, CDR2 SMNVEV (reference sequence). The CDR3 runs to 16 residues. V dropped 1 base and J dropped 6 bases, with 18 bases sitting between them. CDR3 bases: TGTGCCAGCAGTTTATGGGGGCCCGCGCTTTCCCATGGCTACACCTTC. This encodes CASSLWGPALSHGYTF.

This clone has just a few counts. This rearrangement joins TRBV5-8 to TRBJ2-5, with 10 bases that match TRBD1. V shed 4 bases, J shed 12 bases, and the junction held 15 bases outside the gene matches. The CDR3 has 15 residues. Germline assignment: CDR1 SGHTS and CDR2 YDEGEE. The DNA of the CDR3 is TGTGCCAGCAGCCCTCGGATTGGACAGGGGGGACGCAAGTACTTC. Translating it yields CASSPRIGQGGRKYF.

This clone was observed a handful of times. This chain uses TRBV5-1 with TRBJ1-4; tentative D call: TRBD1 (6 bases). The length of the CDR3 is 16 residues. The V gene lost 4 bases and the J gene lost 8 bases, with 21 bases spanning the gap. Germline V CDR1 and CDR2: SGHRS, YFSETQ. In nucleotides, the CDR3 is TGCGCCAGCAGCGACTTCACAGGGACAATGAAGGAAAAACTGTTTTTT. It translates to CASSDFTGTMKEKLFF.

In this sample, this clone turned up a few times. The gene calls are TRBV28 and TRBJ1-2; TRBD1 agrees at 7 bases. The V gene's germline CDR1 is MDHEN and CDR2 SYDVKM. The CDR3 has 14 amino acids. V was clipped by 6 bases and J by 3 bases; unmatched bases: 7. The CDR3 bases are TGTGCCAGCAGAGCCCCAGGGGGTTACTATGGCTACACCTTC. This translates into CASRAPGGYYGYTF.